Sequencing of this T cell receptor (beta chain) was carried out in a study of control samples from healthy donors and cancer patients. Measured with immunoSEQ multiplex PCR; TCRdb has only the in-frame clones, and not every one. The repertoire holds around 100,000 clones, with approximately 90% as singletons. After removal of 4 bases from V and 4 bases from J, the junction contained 10 bases not matched to a gene. The germline V gene has CDR1 LGHDT and CDR2 YNNKEL (reference sequence). The CDR3 is made up of 18 amino acids. The rearrangement joins TRBV3-1 (or the pseudogene TRBV3-2) to TRBJ2-1, with 13 bases lining up with TRBD2. Sample: PBMCs. The source of this sequence is a man in his sixties with lung cancer. CDR3 nucleotides: TGTGCCAGCAGCCGGAGGGATAGACTAGCGGGGGGTTACAATGAGCAGTTCTTC. It yields the protein CASSRRDRLAGGYNEQFF.